This T cell receptor beta chain was profiled in a study of CD8 T cells in Susac syndrome. Reverse transcription of roughly 0.5 to 1 ug RNA used random hexamers. The authors amplified TCR beta CDR3 across 54 Vbeta and 13 Jbeta using immunoSEQ multiplex PCR. TCRdb analysed the immunoSEQ multiplex PCR reads with MiXCR anew, one entry per CDR3 protein. This table holds 150,000 to 200,000 distinct CDR3 sequences, around 90% found once. Healthy donors constituted the controls, which were matched for age and sex. V lost 5 bases, J lost 2 bases, and 12 bases lay in between. Germline CDR1 and CDR2: SGHTA and FQGNSA. This CDR3 is 14 amino acids long.

Sequencing was done on a sample of CD4+ T cells from PBMCs. The rearrangement links TRBV7-2 to TRBJ1-1, with D uncertain. This receptor was obtained from a human donor in good health. CDR3 coding DNA: TGTGCCAGCAGCCCGGTGGGTGGCAACACTGAAGCTTTCTTT. It translates to CASSPVGGNTEAFF.